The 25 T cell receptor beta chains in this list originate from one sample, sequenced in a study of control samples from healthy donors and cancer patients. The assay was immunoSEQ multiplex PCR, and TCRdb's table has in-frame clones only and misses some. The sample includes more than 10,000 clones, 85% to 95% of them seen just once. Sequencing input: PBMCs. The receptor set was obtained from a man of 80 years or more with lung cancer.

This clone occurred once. The CDR3, as DNA: TGTGCCAGCAGCTTAGGCCTAGCGGGGGGGCAAGGTACGCAGTATTTT. This sequence encodes CASSLGLAGGQGTQYF. V and J are TRBV7-2 and TRBJ2-3; TRBD2 matches at 12 bases. Unmatched junction bases numbered 7, after V lost 1 base and J lost 8 bases. This CDR3 has 16 residues. CDR1 and CDR2 (germline): SGHTA, FQGNSA.

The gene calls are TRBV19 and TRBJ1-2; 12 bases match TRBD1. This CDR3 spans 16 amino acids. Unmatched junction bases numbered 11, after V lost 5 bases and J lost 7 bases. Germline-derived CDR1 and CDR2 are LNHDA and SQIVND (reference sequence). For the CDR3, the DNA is TGTGCCAGTAGTGTTTCCCGGGACAGGGGGCTGGTTGGCTACACCTTC. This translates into CASSVSRDRGLVGYTF.

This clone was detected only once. In DNA form, the CDR3 reads TGCGCCAGCAGCGGGACGGGGGACACTGAAGCTTTCTTT. Encoded protein: CASSGTGDTEAFF. The chain has TRBV5-1 and TRBJ1-1; weak D call: TRBD1 (5 bases). This CDR3 is built from 13 residues. CDR1 is SGHRS, CDR2 YFSETQ, per germline. Trimming pared 4 bases from V and 3 bases from J, leaving 10 bases between.

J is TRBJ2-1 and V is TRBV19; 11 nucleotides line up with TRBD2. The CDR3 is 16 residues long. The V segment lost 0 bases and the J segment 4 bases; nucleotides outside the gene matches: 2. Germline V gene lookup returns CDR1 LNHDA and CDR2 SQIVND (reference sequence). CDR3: CASSIELAGAYNEQFF. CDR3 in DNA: TGTGCCAGTAGTATAGAACTAGCGGGGGCATACAATGAGCAGTTCTTC.

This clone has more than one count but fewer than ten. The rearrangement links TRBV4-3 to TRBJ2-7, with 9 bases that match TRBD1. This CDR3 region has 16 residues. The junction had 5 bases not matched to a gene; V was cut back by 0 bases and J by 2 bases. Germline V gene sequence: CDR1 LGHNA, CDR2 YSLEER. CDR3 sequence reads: CASSQEDRGGPYEQYF. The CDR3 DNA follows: TGCGCCAGCAGCCAAGAGGACAGGGGAGGGCCCTACGAGCAGTACTTC.

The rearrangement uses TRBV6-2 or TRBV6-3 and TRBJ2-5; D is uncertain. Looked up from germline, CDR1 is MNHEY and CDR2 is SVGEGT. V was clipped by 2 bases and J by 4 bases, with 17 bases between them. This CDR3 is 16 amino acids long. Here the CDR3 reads CASSYDRTLRGETQYF. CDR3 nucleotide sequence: TGTGCCAGCAGTTACGATAGGACCCTTAGAGGAGAGACCCAGTACTTC.

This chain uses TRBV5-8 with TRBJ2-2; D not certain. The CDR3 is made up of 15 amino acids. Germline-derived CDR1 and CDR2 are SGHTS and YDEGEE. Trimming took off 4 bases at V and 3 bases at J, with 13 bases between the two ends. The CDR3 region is CASSRVDGYTGELFF. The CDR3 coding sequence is TGTGCCAGCAGCCGCGTGGACGGCTACACCGGGGAGCTGTTTTTT.

CDR3 amino acids: CAIREQGDTDTQYF. CDR3 in DNA: TGTGCCATCAGAGAACAGGGGGACACAGATACGCAGTATTTT. This rearrangement joins TRBV10-3 to TRBJ2-3, with 8 positions matching TRBD1. CDR1 is ENHRY and CDR2 is SYGVKD in the germline V gene. Unmatched junction bases numbered 4, after V lost 6 bases and J lost 2 bases. The CDR3 consists of 14 residues.

CDR3 protein: CASSPDQVGYNEKLFF. CDR3 DNA: TGTGCCAGCTCCCCGGACCAGGTTGGGTATAATGAAAAACTGTTTTTT. This chain connects TRBV18 to TRBJ1-4; no definite D call. This CDR3 is 16 amino acids long. Per germline, CDR1 KGHSH and CDR2 LQKENI. V was pared by 6 bases and J by 4 bases, with 18 bases between.

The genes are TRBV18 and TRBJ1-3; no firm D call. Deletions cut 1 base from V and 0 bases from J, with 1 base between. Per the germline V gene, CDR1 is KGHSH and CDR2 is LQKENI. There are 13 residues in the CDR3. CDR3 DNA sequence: TGTGCCAGCTCACCACGCTCTGGAAACACCATATATTTT. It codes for CASSPRSGNTIYF. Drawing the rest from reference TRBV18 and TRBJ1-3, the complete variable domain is NAGVMQNPRHLVRRRGQEARLRCSPMKGHSHVYWYRQLPEEGLKFMVYLQKENIIDESGMPKERFSAEFPKEGPSILRIQQVVRGDSAAYFCASSPRSGNTIYFGEGSWLTVV.

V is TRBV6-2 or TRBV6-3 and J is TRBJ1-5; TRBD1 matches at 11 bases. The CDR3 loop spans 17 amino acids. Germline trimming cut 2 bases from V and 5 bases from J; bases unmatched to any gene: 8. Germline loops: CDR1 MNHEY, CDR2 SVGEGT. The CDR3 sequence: CASSYDLRTGGDQPQHF. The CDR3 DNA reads TGTGCCAGCAGTTACGACCTTCGGACAGGGGGCGATCAGCCCCAGCATTTT.

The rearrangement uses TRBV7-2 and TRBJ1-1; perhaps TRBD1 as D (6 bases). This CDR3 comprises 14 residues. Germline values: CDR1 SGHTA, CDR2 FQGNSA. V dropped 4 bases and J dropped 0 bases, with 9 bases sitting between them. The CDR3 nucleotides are TGTGCCAGCAGCTCGGACAGACTGAACACTGAAGCTTTCTTT. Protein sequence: CASSSDRLNTEAFF.

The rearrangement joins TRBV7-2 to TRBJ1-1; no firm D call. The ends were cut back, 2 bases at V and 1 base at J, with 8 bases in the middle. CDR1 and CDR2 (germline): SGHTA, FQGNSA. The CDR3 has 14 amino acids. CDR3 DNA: TGTGCCAGCAGCTTATTGGGGAGGAACACTGAAGCTTTCTTT. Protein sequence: CASSLLGRNTEAFF.

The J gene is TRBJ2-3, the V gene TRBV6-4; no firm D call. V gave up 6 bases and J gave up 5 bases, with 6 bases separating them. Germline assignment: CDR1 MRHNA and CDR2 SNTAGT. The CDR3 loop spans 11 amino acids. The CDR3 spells CASSVGDTQYF. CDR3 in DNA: TGTGCCAGCAGCGTCGGAGATACGCAGTATTTT.

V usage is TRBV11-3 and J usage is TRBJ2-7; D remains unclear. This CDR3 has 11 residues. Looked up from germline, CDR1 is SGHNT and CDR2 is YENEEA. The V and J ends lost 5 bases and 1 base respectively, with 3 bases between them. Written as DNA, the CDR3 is TGTGCCAGCAGCGAATCCTACGAGCAGTACTTC. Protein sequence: CASSESYEQYF.

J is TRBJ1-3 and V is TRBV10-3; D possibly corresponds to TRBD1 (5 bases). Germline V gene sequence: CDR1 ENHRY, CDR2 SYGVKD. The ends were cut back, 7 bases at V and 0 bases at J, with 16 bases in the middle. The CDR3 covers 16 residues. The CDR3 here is CAITTPRELSGNTIYF. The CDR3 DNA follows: TGTGCCATCACGACCCCCAGGGAACTCTCTGGAAACACCATATATTTT.

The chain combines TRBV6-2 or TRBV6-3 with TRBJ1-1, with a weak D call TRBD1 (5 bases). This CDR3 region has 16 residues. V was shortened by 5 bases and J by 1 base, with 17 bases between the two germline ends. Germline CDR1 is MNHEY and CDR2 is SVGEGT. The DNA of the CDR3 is TGTGCCAGCAGTCCCGGGACTTCGGTCGGGAACACTGAAGCTTTCTTT. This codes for CASSPGTSVGNTEAFF.

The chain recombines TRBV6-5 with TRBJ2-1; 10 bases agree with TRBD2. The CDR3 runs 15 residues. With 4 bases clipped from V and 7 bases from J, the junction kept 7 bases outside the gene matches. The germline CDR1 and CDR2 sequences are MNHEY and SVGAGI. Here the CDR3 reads CASSSSGGGFNEQFF. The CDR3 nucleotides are TGTGCCAGCAGTTCGAGCGGGGGGGGTTTTAATGAGCAGTTCTTC.

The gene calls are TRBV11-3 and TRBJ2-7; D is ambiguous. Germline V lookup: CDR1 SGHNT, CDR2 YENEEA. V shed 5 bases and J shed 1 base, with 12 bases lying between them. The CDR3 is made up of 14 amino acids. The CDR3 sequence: CASSPSGSSYEQYF. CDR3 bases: TGTGCCAGCAGCCCCTCGGGCTCGTCCTACGAGCAGTACTTC. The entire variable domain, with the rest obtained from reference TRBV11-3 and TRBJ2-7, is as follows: EAGVVQSPRYKIIEKKQPVAFWCNPISGHNTLYWYLQNLGQGPELLIRYENEEAVDDSQLPKDRFSAERLKGVDSTLKIQPAELGDSAVYLCASSPSGSSYEQYFGPGTRLTVT.

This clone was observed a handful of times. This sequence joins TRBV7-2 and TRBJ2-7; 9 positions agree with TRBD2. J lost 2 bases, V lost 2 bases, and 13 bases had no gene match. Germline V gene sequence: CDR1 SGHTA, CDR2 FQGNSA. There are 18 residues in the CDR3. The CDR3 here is CASSLRGLAGDGTYEQYF. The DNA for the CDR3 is TGTGCCAGCAGCTTACGGGGGTTAGCGGGGGACGGAACCTACGAGCAGTACTTC. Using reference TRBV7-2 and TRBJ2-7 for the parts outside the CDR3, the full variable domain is GAGVSQSPSNKVTEKGKDVELRCDPISGHTALYWYRQSLGQGLEFLIYFQGNSAPDKSGLPSDRFSAERTGGSVSTLTIQRTQQEDSAVYLCASSLRGLAGDGTYEQYFGPGTRLTVT.

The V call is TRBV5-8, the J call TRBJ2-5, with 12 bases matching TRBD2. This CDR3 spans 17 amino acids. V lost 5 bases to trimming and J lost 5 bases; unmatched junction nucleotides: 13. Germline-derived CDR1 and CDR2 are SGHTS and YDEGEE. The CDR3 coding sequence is TGTGCCAGCAGTCATTCGAGGACTAGCGGGGCGGAGGAGACCCAGTACTTC. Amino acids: CASSHSRTSGAEETQYF.

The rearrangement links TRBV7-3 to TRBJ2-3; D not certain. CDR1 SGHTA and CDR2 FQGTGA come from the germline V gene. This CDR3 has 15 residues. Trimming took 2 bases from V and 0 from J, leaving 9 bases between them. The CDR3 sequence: CASSLRLTSTDTQYF. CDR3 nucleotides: TGTGCCAGCAGCTTACGGCTGACTAGCACAGATACGCAGTATTTT.

The DNA for the CDR3 is TGTGCCAGCTCACGGGTTAGCGGGGAGCTGTTTTTT. Translated: CASSRVSGELFF. The rearrangement uses TRBV18 and TRBJ2-2; D is unclear. The CDR3 has 12 residues. Germline assignment: CDR1 KGHSH and CDR2 LQKENI. V shed 4 bases and J shed 7 bases, with 7 bases lying between them.

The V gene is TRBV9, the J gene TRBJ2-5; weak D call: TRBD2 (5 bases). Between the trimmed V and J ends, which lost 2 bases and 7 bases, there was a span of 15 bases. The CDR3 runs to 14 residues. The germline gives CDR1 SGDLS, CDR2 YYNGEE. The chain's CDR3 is CASSVDPNSGTQYF. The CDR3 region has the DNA TGTGCCAGCAGCGTGGACCCCAACAGCGGGACCCAGTACTTC.

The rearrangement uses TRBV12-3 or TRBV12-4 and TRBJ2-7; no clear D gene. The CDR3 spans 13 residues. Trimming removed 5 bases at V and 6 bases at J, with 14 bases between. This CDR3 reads CASSLRTPLEQYF. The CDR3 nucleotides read TGTGCCAGCAGTCTTAGGACCCCTCTCGAGCAGTACTTC.